This T cell receptor beta chain stems from a study of OX40 agonist ivuxolimab in advanced cancers. Study summary: Age averaged around 58 years (range roughly 23 to 79), and around 78% were male.

With 2 bases removed from V and 14 bases from J, the gap between germline ends came to 9 bases. CDR3 size: 10 residues. Per germline, CDR1 SNHLY and CDR2 FYNNEI. This clone was seen more than once but under ten times. Profiling relied on immunoSEQ multiplex PCR, and the TCRdb table lists in-frame clones only, not all of them. The sample lists some 74,000 clones, 94% occurring once. The sequenced sample was CD4+ or CD8+ T cells sorted from blood, obtained in a trial of the OX40 agonist ivuxolimab. This TCR was recovered from an adult with an advanced solid tumor such as melanoma, head and neck, liver or kidney cancer. The chain couples TRBV2 to TRBJ2-5; D unclear. The CDR3 here is CASSEFIIYF. CDR3 DNA: TGTGCCAGCAGTGAATTCATTATCTACTTC.